This T cell receptor (beta chain) was retrieved from a study of T cell repertoires in cytomegalovirus infection. On the study more broadly: Use of recently identified HLA-C-restricted and well-studied HLA-B-restricted CMV epitopes was part of the study. Matching HLA type, along with CMV infection, was indicated by public TCR beta signatures. Findings and limits, study-wide: The ex vivo response was dominated by HLA-C-restricted CMV-specific TCR beta clonotypes.

One entry per CDR3 protein, called by TCRdb with MiXCR from the reads. This sample has about 330,000 distinct CDR3 sequences, with about 35% found just once. V was cut by 2 bases and J by 4 bases, with 15 bases left in between. Germline loops: CDR1 SGHAT, CDR2 FQNNGV. The CDR3 extends over 16 amino acids. On this clonotype itself: Its specificity is unknown.

The clonotype comes from a human donor in good health (CMV status not recorded). Some clones in this sample may be carry-over from other donors' samples. This chain joins TRBV11-2 and TRBJ2-1, with a weak D call TRBD1 (5 bases). The source was cultured PBMCs, collected from culture after CMV antigen stimulation. The CDR3 nucleotides read TGTGCCAGCAGCTTACCGAGACAGTCATATTACAATGAGCAGTTCTTC. The encoded protein is CASSLPRQSYYNEQFF. The whole variable domain, remainder taken from reference TRBV11-2 and TRBJ2-1, is EAGVAQSPRYKIIEKRQSVAFWCNPISGHATLYWYQQILGQGPKLLIQFQNNGVVDDSQLPKDRFSAERLKGVDSTLKIQPAKLEDSAVYLCASSLPRQSYYNEQFFGPGTRLTVL.